These 25 T cell receptor beta chains were all obtained from the same sample, sequenced in a study of blood T cell repertoires in COVID-19. Libraries were prepared by immunoSEQ multiplex PCR; TCRdb keeps only in-frame clonotypes and omits some of them. The sample has 250,000 to 400,000 clones; approximately 89% are singletons. Sequencing was carried out using peripheral blood. These receptors all come from a woman in her 30s with COVID-19, enrolled during active disease.

The genes are TRBV12-3 or TRBV12-4 and TRBJ1-6, with D tentatively TRBD1 (5 bases). This CDR3 contains 13 residues. V was trimmed by 7 bases and J by 3 bases, leaving 7 bases between them. This chain's CDR3 is CASTDSYNSPLHF. The DNA for the CDR3 is TGTGCCAGCACAGACAGCTATAATTCACCCCTCCACTTT.

This chain joins TRBV10-2 and TRBJ1-6; D may be TRBD1 (5 bases). V was pared by 4 bases and J by 10 bases, with 8 bases between. This CDR3 comprises 12 residues. Germline loops: CDR1 WSHSY, CDR2 SAAADI. The CDR3 coding sequence is TGCGCCAGCAGTGCAGGGAAATCACCCCTCCACTTT. Its protein product is CASSAGKSPLHF.

The chain uses TRBV7-9 and TRBJ2-5; perhaps TRBD1 as D (6 bases). V lost 2 bases, J lost 1 base, and 11 bases lay in between. The CDR3 is 15 residues long. Per germline, CDR1 SEHNR and CDR2 FQNEAQ (reference sequence). The CDR3, as DNA: TGTGCCAGCAGCTTACAAACAGGGACCCAAGAGACCCAGTACTTC. Protein product: CASSLQTGTQETQYF.

This sequence joins TRBV11-3 and TRBJ1-1, with a tentative D call TRBD1 (5 bases). The CDR3 length is 12 residues. CDR1 SGHNT and CDR2 YENEEA come from the germline V gene. V lost 6 bases, J lost 6 bases, and 11 bases lay in between. CDR3 sequence: CASRGAGAEAFF. The CDR3 DNA is TGTGCCAGCAGAGGGGCTGGGGCTGAAGCTTTCTTT.

V and J are TRBV7-2 and TRBJ1-1; D call uncertain. The length of the CDR3 is 14 residues. V lost 3 bases, J lost 4 bases, and 12 bases lay in between. Germline loops: CDR1 SGHTA, CDR2 FQGNSA. The CDR3 bases are TGTGCCAGCAGCTTGGGCCAACAGACCACTGAAGCTTTCTTT. Translated: CASSLGQQTTEAFF.

The chain couples TRBV4-3 to TRBJ1-2, with 7 bases lining up with TRBD1. Germline V gene sequence: CDR1 LGHNA, CDR2 YSLEER. The CDR3 covers 15 residues. V lost 4 bases and J lost 4; bases outside the gene matches: 9. The CDR3 bases are TGCGCCAGCAGCCGGACAGGAGGTGGAAGCTATGGCTACACCTTC. Translated: CASSRTGGGSYGYTF.

The rearrangement links TRBV27 to TRBJ2-1, with 8 bases that match TRBD2. The CDR3 sequence is 18 residues long. V lost 1 base and J lost 2; bases outside the gene matches: 10. CDR1 and CDR2 (germline): MNHEY, SMNVEV (reference sequence). The CDR3 DNA reads TGTGCCAGCAGTTTATGGGCGGGGGGCCCACATACCTACAATGAGCAGTTCTTC. Translation: CASSLWAGGPHTYNEQFF.

This chain links TRBV19 with TRBJ2-4, with 8 bases identical to TRBD2. This CDR3 has 15 residues. CDR1 and CDR2 (germline): LNHDA, SQIVND (reference sequence). V shed 0 bases and J 5 bases; nucleotides not matched to a gene: 3. The CDR3 sequence: CASSIDGGDENIQYF. CDR3 DNA sequence: TGTGCCAGTAGTATAGACGGGGGGGACGAAAACATTCAGTACTTC.

The genes are TRBV5-1 and TRBJ2-7; 11 bases agree with TRBD2. The CDR3 is 16 residues long. The trim removed 4 bases at V and 2 bases at J, leaving 8 bases unmatched. Per germline, CDR1 SGHRS and CDR2 YFSETQ. The DNA of the CDR3 is TGCGCCAGCAGCACCTGGACTAGCGGGCGCCCCTACGAGCAGTACTTC. Amino acids: CASSTWTSGRPYEQYF.

Only a few counts were recorded for this clone. In nucleotides, the CDR3 is TGTGCCAGCAGCCAGGCGGGTGGGGGCGATGAAAAACTGTTTTTT. It codes for CASSQAGGGDEKLFF. V gene TRBV3-1 (or the pseudogene TRBV3-2) combines with J gene TRBJ1-4; possibly TRBD1 for D (6 bases). The CDR3 runs 15 residues. V dropped 3 bases and J dropped 6 bases, with 14 bases sitting between them. CDR1 is LGHDT, CDR2 YNNKEL, per germline (reference sequence).

The chain couples TRBV21-1 to TRBJ2-7; the listed D gene, TRBD2, was not tested against the DNA. TRBV21-1 is listed as a pseudogene. The CDR3 consists of 19 residues. CDR3 coding DNA: TGTGCCAGCAGCAAGACCTGGGGGGGCCACCTAAGGGTGGGCTACGAGCAGTACGTC. Residues: CASSKTWGGHLRVGYEQYV.

The J gene is TRBJ1-2, the V gene TRBV12-1. TRBV12-1 is designated a pseudogene. The CDR3 has 12 residues. The CDR3 sequence is CARRRGCRGYTF. The CDR3, as DNA: TGTGCCAGACGAAGAGGCTGTCGTGGCTACACCTTC.

The chain uses TRBV6-2 or TRBV6-3 and TRBJ1-5, with D possibly TRBD1 on 6 matching bases. Germline V gives CDR1 MNHEY, CDR2 SVGEGT. This CDR3 has 13 amino acids. V shed 2 bases and J shed 9 bases, with 11 bases lying between them. CDR3 DNA: TGTGCCAGCAGTTACCCCCCAGGGGCGCCCCAGCATTTT. Amino acid sequence: CASSYPPGAPQHF.

This sequence joins TRBV9 and TRBJ1-6, with 9 bases identical to TRBD1. The CDR3 is 14 amino acids. Germline V CDR1 and CDR2: SGDLS, YYNGEE. V trimming: 3 bases; J trimming: 7 bases; junction bases outside the gene matches: 2. The CDR3 DNA reads as TGTGCCAGCAGCGCACAGGGGGCCAATTCACCCCTCCACTTT. Translating it yields CASSAQGANSPLHF. Filled out from reference TRBV9 and TRBJ1-6, the complete variable domain reads DSGVTQTPKHLITATGQRVTLRCSPRSGDLSVYWYQQSLDQGLQFLIQYYNGEERAKGNILERFSAQQFPDLHSELNLSSLELGDSALYFCASSAQGANSPLHFGNGTRLTVT.

The V and J genes are TRBV12-5 and TRBJ1-2; TRBD1 might be the D (5 bases). The V end was cut by 1 base, the J end by 4 bases, with 7 bases between. In germline, CDR1 is LGHNT, CDR2 FRNRAP. This CDR3 has 13 amino acids. Here the CDR3 reads CASGLGTSYGYTF. As DNA, the CDR3 is TGTGCTAGTGGTTTGGGGACAAGCTATGGCTACACCTTC.

This chain connects TRBV27 to TRBJ1-2, with D maybe TRBD1 (5 bases). The V gene's germline CDR1 is MNHEY and CDR2 SMNVEV (reference sequence). The CDR3 covers 13 residues. V was trimmed by 4 bases and J by 2 bases, leaving 8 bases between them. CDR3 amino acids: CASSSRQNYGYTF. The CDR3, as DNA: TGTGCCAGCAGTTCCAGACAGAACTATGGCTACACCTTC.

The chain combines TRBV28 with TRBJ2-7, with a tentative D call TRBD1 (5 bases). The CDR3 spans 13 residues. Between the trimmed V and J ends, which lost 5 bases and 2 bases, there was a span of 10 bases. Germline V gene data show CDR1 as MDHEN and CDR2 as SYDVKM. The CDR3 protein is CASSRQIPYEQYV. Here the CDR3 DNA reads TGTGCCAGCAGTCGACAGATCCCCTACGAGCAGTACGTC.

The sample holds one count of this clone. V gene TRBV30 combines with J gene TRBJ1-5; D is perhaps TRBD1 (6 bases). V was trimmed by 3 bases and J by 4 bases, leaving 16 bases between them. The CDR3 extends over 15 amino acids. The germline CDR1 and CDR2 sequences are GTSNPN and SVGIG (reference sequence). This chain's CDR3 is CAWSTGGTRNQPQHF. Here the CDR3 DNA reads TGTGCCTGGAGCACCGGGGGGACACGGAATCAGCCCCAGCATTTT.

J is TRBJ2-7 and V is TRBV4-1; 9 bases match TRBD1. Germline V gene sequence: CDR1 MGHRA, CDR2 YSYEKL. V was pared by 0 bases and J by 6 bases, with 12 bases of the junction left unmatched. The CDR3 sequence is 17 residues long. CDR3 protein: CASSQEFMGQGRREQYF. CDR3 nucleotides: TGCGCCAGCAGCCAAGAATTTATGGGACAGGGTCGCCGCGAGCAGTACTTC.

The chain has TRBV6-1 and TRBJ1-2, with D hard to call. The V end was cut by 2 bases, the J end by 3 bases, with 13 bases between. Germline-derived CDR1 and CDR2 are MNHNS and SASEGT. The CDR3 is 15 amino acids. This CDR3 reads CASSEKAGWDYGYTF. The DNA of the CDR3 is TGTGCCAGCAGTGAAAAGGCAGGCTGGGACTATGGCTACACCTTC.

V gene TRBV3-1 (or the pseudogene TRBV3-2) combines with J gene TRBJ2-1; D is unresolved. The V end was cut by 0 bases, the J end by 3 bases, with 9 bases between. This CDR3 spans 15 amino acids. Germline V CDR1 and CDR2: LGHDT, YNNKEL (reference sequence). For the CDR3, the DNA is TGTGCCAGCAGCCAAGAGGTAGGAGTCTACAATGAGCAGTTCTTC. This sequence encodes CASSQEVGVYNEQFF.

This chain connects TRBV3-1 (or the pseudogene TRBV3-2) to TRBJ1-2; no definite D call. This CDR3 is built from 15 residues. Trimming took off 2 bases at V and 6 bases at J, with 16 bases between the two ends. Germline V CDR1 and CDR2: LGHDT, YNNKEL (reference sequence). The CDR3 protein is CASSQRMTSQNGYTF. DNA for the CDR3: TGTGCCAGCAGCCAACGGATGACAAGCCAAAATGGCTACACCTTC.

The chain links TRBV7-2 to TRBJ2-1; D unclear. Trimming removed 5 bases from V and 4 bases from J, with 15 bases in between. This CDR3 spans 15 amino acids. Germline V gene data show CDR1 as SGHTA and CDR2 as FQGNSA. The CDR3 bases are TGTGCCAGCAGCCCATGGCCCCCCGGGTACAATGAGCAGTTCTTC. Its translation: CASSPWPPGYNEQFF.

The chain joins TRBV9 to TRBJ2-3; unclear D gene. The CDR3 contains 14 residues. Trimming took off 0 bases at V and 1 base at J, with 6 bases between the two ends. CDR1 is SGDLS, CDR2 YYNGEE, per germline. The DNA for the CDR3 is TGTGCCAGCAGCGTAGCTGTCGGCACAGATACGCAGTATTTT. It encodes CASSVAVGTDTQYF.

This clone was detected a few times. The CDR3 is CSTLQGGTTGELFF. In DNA, the CDR3 is TGCAGCACCCTTCAGGGCGGAACAACCGGGGAGCTGTTTTTT. The J gene is TRBJ2-2, the V gene TRBV29-1; weak D call: TRBD1 (5 bases). V was cut by 8 bases and J by 5 bases, with 18 bases left in between. Germline V gene sequence: CDR1 SQVTM, CDR2 ANQGSEA. The length of the CDR3 is 14 residues.